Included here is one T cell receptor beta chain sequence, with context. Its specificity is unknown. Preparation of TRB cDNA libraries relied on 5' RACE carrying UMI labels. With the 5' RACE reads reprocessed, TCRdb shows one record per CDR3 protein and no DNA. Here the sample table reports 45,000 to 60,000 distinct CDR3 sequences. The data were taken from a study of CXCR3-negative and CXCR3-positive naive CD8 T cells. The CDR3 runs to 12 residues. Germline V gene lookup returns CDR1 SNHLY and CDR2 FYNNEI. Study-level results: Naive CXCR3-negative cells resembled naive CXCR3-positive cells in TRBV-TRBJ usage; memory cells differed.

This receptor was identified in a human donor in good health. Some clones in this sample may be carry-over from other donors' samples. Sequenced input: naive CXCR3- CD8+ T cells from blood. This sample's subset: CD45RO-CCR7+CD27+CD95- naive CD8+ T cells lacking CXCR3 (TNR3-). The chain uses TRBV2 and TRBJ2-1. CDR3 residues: CASTRDYNEQFF.